Below are 20 T cell receptor beta chains sequenced from a single sample in a study of cytomegalovirus exposure and HLA in healthy donors. The PCR had 60 Vbeta and 13 Jbeta primers. Produced via immunoSEQ multiplex PCR; TCRdb's table is partial and in-frame only. Of 150,000 to 200,000 clones listed, about 86% are singletons. The sequenced sample consisted of PBMCs. These receptors were collected from a woman aged 18-29 years in good health and CMV-seropositive.

The CDR3 loop is CASAPREGGYGYTF. For the CDR3, the DNA is TGTGCCAGCGCCCCTCGGGAGGGGGGATATGGCTACACCTTC. The rearrangement uses TRBV27 and TRBJ1-2, with D tentatively TRBD1 (6 bases). The CDR3 runs 14 residues. CDR1 and CDR2 from the germline V gene are MNHEY and SMNVEV (reference sequence). V lost 8 bases and J 5 bases, leaving 18 bases between the germline ends.

V gene TRBV7-8 combines with J gene TRBJ2-5; 14 positions match TRBD2. CDR3 length: 19 residues. Germline CDR1 and CDR2: SGHVS and FQNEAQ. The ends lost 2 bases at V and 4 bases at J; junction bases unmatched: 12. CDR3 region: CASSLLGTSGGFLGETQYF. CDR3 nucleotides: TGTGCCAGCAGCTTACTCGGGACTAGCGGGGGTTTTTTGGGAGAGACCCAGTACTTC.

This clone was seen ten or more times. This chain connects TRBV6-4 to TRBJ2-2; 8 positions match TRBD1. The germline gives CDR1 MRHNA, CDR2 SNTAGT. V shed 2 bases, J shed 1 base, and the junction held 0 bases outside the gene matches. There are 15 residues in the CDR3. CDR3 in amino acids: CASSDGTGNTGELFF. CDR3 coding DNA: TGTGCCAGCAGTGACGGGACAGGGAACACCGGGGAGCTGTTTTTT.

V and J are TRBV5-1 and TRBJ1-1; TRBD1 matches 10 bases. V lost 0 bases to trimming and J lost 1 base; unmatched junction nucleotides: 6. CDR3 size: 17 residues. Germline CDR1 reads SGHRS; CDR2 reads YFSETQ. CDR3 DNA sequence: TGCGCCAGCAGCTTGGCCCGGGGGACAGGGGCGAACACTGAAGCTTTCTTT. Its protein product is CASSLARGTGANTEAFF.

The rearrangement uses TRBV2 and TRBJ2-7; TRBD1 agrees at 7 bases. Germline-derived CDR1 and CDR2 are SNHLY and FYNNEI. This CDR3 contains 13 residues. With 4 bases clipped from V and 3 bases from J, the junction kept 3 bases outside the gene matches. CDR3 amino acids: CASSVGQNYEQYV. CDR3 nucleotides: TGTGCCAGCAGTGTGGGACAGAACTACGAGCAGTACGTC.

The chain carries TRBV27 and TRBJ2-1, with TRBD2 as a possible D gene (6 bases). CDR3 length: 13 residues. V lost 4 bases, J lost 5 bases, and 9 bases lay in between. The V gene's germline CDR1 is MNHEY and CDR2 SMNVEV (reference sequence). DNA of the CDR3: TGTGCCAGCAGTTGGGACTTCAACAATGAGCAGTTCTTC. This translates into CASSWDFNNEQFF.

The genes are TRBV9 and TRBJ1-4; perhaps TRBD1 as D (6 bases). CDR1 and CDR2 from the germline V gene are SGDLS and YYNGEE. Trimming took off 4 bases at V and 0 bases at J, with 10 bases between the two ends. The length of the CDR3 is 15 residues. CDR3 in DNA: TGTGCCAGCAGCCTCAGGGGTACAACTAATGAAAAACTGTTTTTT. Translation gives CASSLRGTTNEKLFF.

The chain joins TRBV28 to TRBJ1-2, with D possibly matching TRBD1 (5 bases). The V and J ends lost 3 bases and 6 bases respectively, with 11 bases between them. There are 13 residues in the CDR3. Germline CDR1 MDHEN, CDR2 SYDVKM. CDR3 sequence: CASSLIQGHGYTF. The CDR3 nucleotides read TGTGCCAGCAGTTTGATCCAGGGCCATGGCTACACCTTC.

This clone has a single count. The chain employs TRBV7-3 and TRBJ2-3; 7 positions match TRBD1. The CDR3 loop spans 13 amino acids. CDR1 SGHTA and CDR2 FQGTGA come from the germline V gene. With V trimmed by 4 bases and J by 6 bases, 4 bases remained unmatched. The DNA for the CDR3 is TGTGCCAGCAGCTCATACAGGGGCGATACGCAGTATTTT. Amino acids: CASSSYRGDTQYF.

The chain combines TRBV27 with TRBJ1-2; TRBD1 matches at 7 bases. Germline values: CDR1 MNHEY, CDR2 SMNVEV (reference sequence). V lost 6 bases to trimming and J lost 2 bases; unmatched junction nucleotides: 9. The length of the CDR3 is 15 residues. CDR3: CASRPAGQLNYGYTF. In nucleotides, the CDR3 is TGTGCCAGCAGGCCGGCGGGACAGCTAAACTATGGCTACACCTTC.

The chain links TRBV7-6 to TRBJ2-5; D ambiguous. The V and J ends lost 5 bases and 1 base respectively, with 8 bases between them. The CDR3 sequence is 13 residues long. Germline assignment: CDR1 SGHVS and CDR2 FNYEAQ. The CDR3 loop reads CASSQLVQETQYF. CDR3 nucleotides: TGTGCCAGCAGCCAGCTAGTCCAAGAGACCCAGTACTTC. The full variable domain, completed using reference TRBV7-6 and TRBJ2-5, is GAGVSQSPRYKVTKRGQDVALRCDPISGHVSLYWYRQALGQGPEFLTYFNYEAQQDKSGLPNDRFSAERPEGSISTLTIQRTEQRDSAMYRCASSQLVQETQYFGPGTRLLVL.

This rearrangement joins TRBV5-1 to TRBJ2-3; tentative D call: TRBD1 (5 bases). Germline V gives CDR1 SGHRS, CDR2 YFSETQ. The CDR3 has 17 residues. V dropped 5 bases and J dropped 2 bases, with 21 bases sitting between them. In DNA, the CDR3 is TGCGCCAGCAGGAAAGGCCTAGGGGCGACGCCCACAGATACGCAGTATTTT. Amino acid sequence: CASRKGLGATPTDTQYF. Filled out from reference TRBV5-1 and TRBJ2-3, the complete variable domain reads KAGVTQTPRYLIKTRGQQVTLSCSPISGHRSVSWYQQTPGQGLQFLFEYFSETQRNKGNFPGRFSGRQFSNSRSEMNVSTLELGDSALYLCASRKGLGATPTDTQYFGPGTRLTVL.

This sequence joins TRBV4-1 and TRBJ1-4; no reliable D call. V was shortened by 0 bases and J by 7 bases, with 18 bases between the two germline ends. This CDR3 has 17 residues. The germline V gene has CDR1 MGHRA and CDR2 YSYEKL. CDR3 sequence (DNA): TGCGCCAGCAGCCAAGATGGTGGTCTCTGGCAGGCTGAAAAACTGTTTTTT. It encodes CASSQDGGLWQAEKLFF.

The chain combines TRBV18 with TRBJ1-4; 10 bases match TRBD1. Per the germline V gene, CDR1 is KGHSH and CDR2 is LQKENI. The CDR3 extends over 15 amino acids. Losses at the gene ends were 5 bases for V and 7 bases for J; bases not matched to a gene: 7. Written as DNA, the CDR3 is TGTGCCAGCTCAACCCTCCGGGACAGGGGTGAAAAACTGTTTTTT. It specifies CASSTLRDRGEKLFF.

This clone was recorded a few times. The chain is built from TRBV7-3 and TRBJ1-1; D is perhaps TRBD1 (5 bases). Per germline, CDR1 SGHTA and CDR2 FQGTGA. Trimming removed 8 bases from V and 4 bases from J, with 17 bases in between. The CDR3 has 14 residues. CDR3 loop: CASGAGFYVTEAFF. The CDR3, as DNA: TGTGCCAGCGGGGCCGGCTTTTACGTCACTGAAGCTTTCTTT.

This chain links TRBV21-1 with TRBJ1-5. TRBV21-1 is labeled a pseudogene. The CDR3 extends over 16 amino acids. DNA for the CDR3: TGTGCCAGCAGCAATTTGGACTTCCCTACGGATCAGCCCCAGCATTTT. It specifies CASSNLDFPTDQPQHF.

The rearrangement joins TRBV30 to TRBJ1-4, with D possibly TRBD1 on 5 matching bases. Germline V gene data show CDR1 as GTSNPN and CDR2 as SVGIG (reference sequence). V lost 2 bases and J 3 bases, leaving 10 bases between the germline ends. There are 14 residues in the CDR3. For the CDR3, the DNA is TGTGCCTGGAGTCTGGACATAGCTAATGAAAAACTGTTTTTT. It translates to CAWSLDIANEKLFF.

The chain carries TRBV5-4 and TRBJ2-7, with TRBD2 matching 15 bases. The CDR3 extends over 18 amino acids. V dropped 3 bases and J dropped 0; count of bases not matched to a gene: 7. The germline V gene has CDR1 SGHNT and CDR2 YYREEE (reference sequence). CDR3 in amino acids: CASSWGLAGGHSSYEQYV. The CDR3 DNA follows: TGTGCCAGCAGCTGGGGACTAGCGGGGGGCCATAGCTCCTACGAGCAGTACGTC.

This chain connects TRBV14 to TRBJ2-2; TRBD1 matches 8 bases. The CDR3 runs to 16 residues. The V gene's germline CDR1 is SGHDN and CDR2 FVKESK. V was pared by 2 bases and J by 4 bases, with 6 bases of the junction left unmatched. CDR3 nucleotides: TGTGCCAGCAGCCAACACAGGGGGATATCCACCGGGGAGCTGTTTTTT. Translated: CASSQHRGISTGELFF. Filled out from reference TRBV14 and TRBJ2-2, the complete variable domain reads EAGVTQFPSHSVIEKGQTVTLRCDPISGHDNLYWYRRVMGKEIKFLLHFVKESKQDESGMPNNRFLAERTGGTYSTLKVQPAELEDSGVYFCASSQHRGISTGELFFGEGSRLTVL.

The chain is built from TRBV6-4 and TRBJ2-7, with D perhaps TRBD2 (5 bases). CDR1 and CDR2 from the germline V gene are MRHNA and SNTAGT. This CDR3 has 12 amino acids. Between the trimmed V and J ends, which lost 7 bases and 9 bases, there was a span of 16 bases. The CDR3 loop is CASNPGNPLQYF. The CDR3 coding sequence is TGTGCCAGCAACCCCGGGAACCCCCTGCAGTACTTC.